Listed below are T cell receptor beta chains from one sample, sequenced in a study of molecular identifiers for immune sequencing clone quantification. A single record per CDR3 protein comes from TCRdb applying MiXCR to the PCR reads. The sample shows about 640,000 distinct CDR3 sequences, 20% of them seen only once. The sequencing input was naive CD8+ T cells from blood, with Jurkat cell RNA spiked in. The origin of the receptors is a human donor in good health. Some libraries in this study had Jurkat cell RNA spiked in. Each CDR3 is given with its conserved first and last residue. A D gene is named only where the DNA matches it firmly. Some rows mark clone size as missing; the rest say once, few, many or name a class of expanded clone.

abundance: NA
j_gene: TRBJ1-1
v_gene: TRBV16
d_gene: NA
CDR3aa: CASSQSTVRIEAFF
CDR3nt: TGTGCCAGCAGCCAATCGACAGTCAGGATTGAAGCTTTCTTT

abundance: NA
j_gene: TRBJ1-2
v_gene: TRBV6-6
d_gene: NA
CDR3aa: CASGCSGGGSGYTF
CDR3nt: TGTGCCAGCGGTTGCTCGGGGGGGGGCTCTGGCTACACCTTC

abundance: many
j_gene: TRBJ2-7
v_gene: TRBV10-3
d_gene: NA
CDR3aa: CAISDGDSDYEQYF
CDR3nt: TGTGCCATCAGTGACGGGGACTCGGACTACGAGCAGTACTTC

abundance: few
j_gene: TRBJ2-5
v_gene: TRBV4-1
d_gene: NA
CDR3aa: CASSPARGQETQYF
CDR3nt: TGCGCCAGCAGCCCAGCCCGTGGACAAGAGACCCAGTACTTC

abundance: few
j_gene: TRBJ1-5
v_gene: TRBV6-2/TRBV6-3
d_gene: NA
CDR3aa: CASSYLGAGYLPQHF
CDR3nt: TGTGCCAGCAGTTACTTGGGCGCAGGGTATTTGCCCCAGCATTTT

abundance: many
j_gene: TRBJ2-1
v_gene: TRBV28
d_gene: TRBD2
CDR3aa: CASSKRLAGDEQFF
CDR3nt: TGTGCCAGCAGCAAAAGACTAGCGGGCGATGAGCAGTTCTTC

abundance: NA
j_gene: TRBJ2-1
v_gene: TRBV7-9
d_gene: NA
CDR3aa: CASSHPRPGTRNNEQFF
CDR3nt: TGTGCCAGCAGCCATCCCCGTCCGGGGACCAGGAACAATGAGCAGTTCTTC

abundance: many
j_gene: TRBJ1-1
v_gene: TRBV29-1
d_gene: NA
CDR3aa: CSVEMYRESMNTEAFF
CDR3nt: TGCAGCGTTGAGATGTACAGGGAAAGCATGAACACTGAAGCTTTCTTT

abundance: NA
j_gene: TRBJ2-3
v_gene: TRBV11-2
d_gene: NA
CDR3aa: CASSLGRGRASDTQYF
CDR3nt: TGTGCCAGCAGCTTAGGGAGGGGGAGGGCCAGTGATACGCAGTATTTT

abundance: many
j_gene: TRBJ2-5
v_gene: TRBV7-9
d_gene: NA
CDR3aa: CASSYSSASPETQYF
CDR3nt: TGTGCCAGCAGCTATAGCAGTGCTTCTCCAGAGACCCAGTACTTC

abundance: many
j_gene: TRBJ1-6
v_gene: TRBV13
d_gene: TRBD1
CDR3aa: CASSGAGGLPLHF
CDR3nt: TGTGCCAGCAGCGGAGCAGGGGGTTTACCCCTCCACTTT

abundance: many
j_gene: TRBJ2-2
v_gene: TRBV29-1
d_gene: NA
CDR3aa: CSVVRQNTGELFF
CDR3nt: TGCAGCGTTGTCCGCCAGAACACCGGGGAGCTGTTTTTT

abundance: many
j_gene: TRBJ2-1
v_gene: TRBV2
d_gene: NA
CDR3aa: CASPGTSVRGEQFF
CDR3nt: TGTGCCAGCCCCGGGACATCTGTGCGTGGTGAGCAGTTCTTC

abundance: NA
j_gene: TRBJ2-1
v_gene: TRBV24-1
d_gene: TRBD1
CDR3aa: CATSDLKTGGHEQFF
CDR3nt: TGTGCCACCAGTGATTTGAAGACAGGGGGACATGAGCAGTTCTTC

abundance: many
j_gene: TRBJ2-6
v_gene: TRBV12-3/TRBV12-4
d_gene: NA
CDR3aa: CATRQGSGANVLTF
CDR3nt: TGTGCCACCAGGCAGGGCTCTGGGGCCAACGTCCTGACTTTC

abundance: NA
j_gene: TRBJ2-2
v_gene: TRBV6-2/TRBV6-3
d_gene: NA
CDR3aa: CASSYPPGLYTGELFF
CDR3nt: TGTGCCAGCAGTTACCCCCCGGGGTTATACACCGGGGAGCTGTTTTTT

abundance: few
j_gene: TRBJ2-3
v_gene: TRBV5-1
d_gene: TRBD2
CDR3aa: CASSLAKGIGAGADTQYF
CDR3nt: TGCGCCAGCAGTTTGGCTAAAGGGATTGGGGCGGGGGCAGATACGCAGTATTTT

abundance: many
j_gene: TRBJ2-5
v_gene: TRBV4-3
d_gene: NA
CDR3aa: CASSSGLSSGPTQYF
CDR3nt: TGCGCCAGCAGCTCAGGCCTTAGTAGCGGTCCGACCCAGTACTTC

abundance: many
j_gene: TRBJ1-1
v_gene: TRBV27
d_gene: NA
CDR3aa: CASRIGLLSEAFF
CDR3nt: TGTGCCAGCAGGATCGGGCTTCTCAGTGAAGCTTTCTTT

abundance: many
j_gene: TRBJ2-5
v_gene: TRBV7-9
d_gene: TRBD1
CDR3aa: CASSLTPGTVELETQYF
CDR3nt: TGTGCCAGCAGCTTAACCCCCGGGACAGTAGAATTAGAGACCCAGTACTTC

abundance: many
j_gene: TRBJ2-7
v_gene: TRBV6-2/TRBV6-3
d_gene: NA
CDR3aa: CASSYAIRDTGYEQYF
CDR3nt: TGTGCCAGCAGTTACGCTATCCGGGACACTGGCTACGAGCAGTACTTC

abundance: many
j_gene: TRBJ2-3
v_gene: TRBV9
d_gene: NA
CDR3aa: CASRGSADGQLSFDTDTQYF
CDR3nt: TGTGCCAGCAGGGGAAGCGCGGATGGACAGCTGAGTTTTGACACAGATACGCAGTATTTT

abundance: few
j_gene: TRBJ2-7
v_gene: TRBV29-1
d_gene: NA
CDR3aa: CSVVPIGGSYEQYF
CDR3nt: TGCAGCGTTGTACCCATTGGGGGGTCCTACGAGCAGTACTTC

abundance: NA
j_gene: TRBJ2-2
v_gene: TRBV6-4
d_gene: NA
CDR3aa: CASSDKPSGTGELFF
CDR3nt: TGTGCCAGCAGTGACAAACCCTCAGGCACCGGGGAGCTGTTTTTT

abundance: NA
j_gene: TRBJ1-1
v_gene: TRBV12-3/TRBV12-4
d_gene: NA
CDR3aa: CASSLLTIAEAFF
CDR3nt: TGTGCCAGCAGTTTGTTGACGATCGCTGAAGCTTTCTTT

abundance: many
j_gene: TRBJ2-5
v_gene: TRBV7-2
d_gene: NA
CDR3aa: CASSLDSSETQYF
CDR3nt: TGTGCCAGCAGCTTAGATAGTTCTGAGACCCAGTACTTC

abundance: many
j_gene: TRBJ1-3
v_gene: TRBV27
d_gene: NA
CDR3aa: CASRPLGGNTIYF
CDR3nt: TGTGCCAGCAGACCGCTCGGCGGAAACACCATATATTTT

abundance: many
j_gene: TRBJ2-1
v_gene: TRBV7-2
d_gene: NA
CDR3aa: CASSSVKGHNEQFF
CDR3nt: TGTGCCAGCAGCTCAGTTAAGGGTCACAATGAGCAGTTCTTC

abundance: few
j_gene: TRBJ2-7
v_gene: TRBV12-3/TRBV12-4
d_gene: TRBD1
CDR3aa: CASSPPGQGIQYF
CDR3nt: TGTGCCAGCAGCCCCCCGGGACAGGGAATTCAGTACTTC

abundance: NA
j_gene: TRBJ2-1
v_gene: TRBV7-3
d_gene: NA
CDR3aa: CASSLRAVGQLEFNHNEQFF
CDR3nt: TGTGCCAGCAGCCTAAGAGCCGTAGGACAGCTAGAATTTAACCACAATGAGCAGTTCTTC

abundance: NA
j_gene: TRBJ2-1
v_gene: TRBV2
d_gene: TRBD2
CDR3aa: CASSVPSGRTDEQFF
CDR3nt: TGTGCCAGCAGTGTACCTAGCGGGAGGACCGATGAGCAGTTCTTC

abundance: many
j_gene: TRBJ2-3
v_gene: TRBV5-4
d_gene: NA
CDR3aa: CASSSTTRPRSTDTQYF
CDR3nt: TGTGCCAGCAGCTCGACGACTAGACCAAGGAGCACAGATACGCAGTATTTT

abundance: few
j_gene: TRBJ1-5
v_gene: TRBV5-1
d_gene: NA
CDR3aa: CASSLWTNQPQHF
CDR3nt: TGCGCCAGCAGCTTGTGGACGAATCAGCCCCAGCATTTT

abundance: many
j_gene: TRBJ2-7
v_gene: TRBV9
d_gene: NA
CDR3aa: CASSLRDNDYEQYF
CDR3nt: TGTGCCAGCAGCCTCCGGGACAACGACTACGAGCAGTACTTC

abundance: many
j_gene: TRBJ2-5
v_gene: TRBV3-1
d_gene: TRBD2
CDR3aa: CASSQDSGVQETQYF
CDR3nt: TGTGCCAGCAGCCAAGATAGCGGGGTCCAAGAGACCCAGTACTTC

abundance: many
j_gene: TRBJ2-7
v_gene: TRBV29-1
d_gene: TRBD1
CDR3aa: CSVAGGTGTGYSYEQYF
CDR3nt: TGCAGCGTTGCTGGCGGGACCGGGACAGGGTATTCCTACGAGCAGTACTTC

abundance: many
j_gene: TRBJ2-3
v_gene: TRBV5-1
d_gene: TRBD1
CDR3aa: CASSAYGQGEDTQYF
CDR3nt: TGCGCCAGCAGCGCATACGGACAGGGGGAAGATACGCAGTATTTT